A selection of T cell receptor beta chains follows, all from one sample in a study of shared clonotypes between healthy human individuals. TCRdb's table, derived via immunoSEQ multiplex PCR, lists solely in-frame clones and lacks some. The sample consists of 1.6 million or so clones, approximately 96% of them appearing once. Sequenced: naive CD4+ T cells sorted from blood. These receptors came from a man aged 25-45 years in good health. The CDR3 runs from the conserved cysteine through the conserved F or W. D genes are given only for firm matches. Where a row states a size, it is once, few, many or the class of an expanded clone; other rows omit it.

J: TRBJ2-1
V: TRBV29-1
D: -
size: -
CDR3: CSVGLAGNEQFF
DNA: TGCAGCGTTGGGTTGGCCGGCAATGAGCAGTTCTTC

J: TRBJ1-1
V: TRBV6-1
D: -
size: -
CDR3: CASSESTGLVEAFF
DNA: TGTGCCAGCAGTGAATCTACGGGACTAGTTGAAGCTTTCTTT

J: TRBJ2-1
V: TRBV5-6
D: TRBD2
size: -
CDR3: CASSPLRAGVTPYNEQFF
DNA: TGTGCCAGCAGCCCCCTGAGAGCGGGAGTAACCCCCTACAATGAGCAGTTCTTC

J: TRBJ2-4
V: TRBV2
D: -
size: -
CDR3: CASSERRQPGGNIQYF
DNA: TGTGCCAGCAGTGAGCGACGACAGCCCGGTGGAAACATTCAGTACTTC

J: TRBJ2-1
V: TRBV4-1
D: TRBD2
size: -
CDR3: CASSQDTNSGRLSEQFF
DNA: TGCGCCAGCAGCCAAGATACTAATAGCGGGAGATTAAGTGAGCAGTTCTTC

J: TRBJ2-3
V: TRBV5-1
D: TRBD1
size: -
CDR3: CASSQGQSTDTQYF
DNA: TGCGCCAGCAGCCAGGGACAGAGCACAGATACGCAGTATTTT

J: TRBJ1-1
V: TRBV6-5
D: -
size: -
CDR3: CASSYTRGGEAFF
DNA: TGTGCCAGCAGTTACACCAGGGGTGGTGAAGCTTTCTTT

J: TRBJ2-7
V: TRBV7-3
D: -
size: -
CDR3: CASSLYGTDKSYEQYF
DNA: TGTGCCAGCAGCTTATATGGGACGGATAAATCCTACGAGCAGTACTTC

J: TRBJ1-6
V: TRBV7-9
D: -
size: once
CDR3: CASSPEIEFSYNSPLHF
DNA: TGTGCCAGCAGCCCCGAAATCGAGTTCTCCTATAATTCACCCCTCCACTTT

J: TRBJ1-1
V: TRBV14
D: -
size: -
CDR3: CASSQYMRTFGAEAFF
DNA: TGTGCCAGCAGCCAATATATGCGGACCTTTGGGGCTGAAGCTTTCTTT

J: TRBJ2-7
V: TRBV28
D: -
size: -
CDR3: CASSFQGLNEQYF
DNA: TGTGCCAGCAGTTTCCAGGGCCTGAACGAGCAGTACTTC

J: TRBJ1-2
V: TRBV9
D: -
size: -
CDR3: CASSSDRNYGYTF
DNA: TGTGCCAGCAGCTCGGACAGAAACTATGGCTACACCTTC

J: TRBJ2-1
V: TRBV5-6
D: TRBD2
size: -
CDR3: CASTLAGGGEQFF
DNA: TGTGCCAGCACCTTAGCGGGAGGCGGGGAGCAGTTCTTC

J: TRBJ2-4
V: TRBV6-1
D: -
size: -
CDR3: CAGSGSLAKNIQYF
DNA: TGTGCCGGGTCCGGATCTTTAGCCAAAAACATTCAGTACTTC

J: TRBJ2-5
V: TRBV6-6
D: TRBD2
size: -
CDR3: CASTASGRVETQYF
DNA: TGTGCCAGCACCGCTAGCGGGAGGGTAGAGACCCAGTACTTC

J: TRBJ2-7
V: TRBV10-1
D: TRBD2
size: -
CDR3: CASSGFSGSSYEQYF
DNA: TGCGCCAGCAGTGGGTTTAGCGGGAGCTCCTACGAGCAGTACTTC

J: TRBJ2-5
V: TRBV19
D: TRBD2
size: -
CDR3: CASSPRLAGVGEETQYF
DNA: TGTGCCAGTAGTCCAAGACTAGCGGGAGTCGGAGAAGAGACCCAGTACTTC

J: TRBJ2-1
V: TRBV5-1
D: TRBD2
size: -
CDR3: CASSLGTSGVSGRINNEQFF
DNA: TGCGCCAGCAGCTTGGGGACTAGCGGGGTCTCAGGTCGGATAAACAATGAGCAGTTCTTC

J: TRBJ1-3
V: TRBV9
D: TRBD1
size: -
CDR3: CASSARDSLLEGNTIYF
DNA: TGTGCCAGCAGCGCCCGGGACAGCCTTTTGGAGGGAAACACCATATATTTT

J: TRBJ2-2
V: TRBV5-1
D: -
size: -
CDR3: CASSLTATGELFF
DNA: TGCGCCAGCAGCTTGACAGCGACCGGGGAGCTGTTTTTT

J: TRBJ2-7
V: TRBV11-3
D: -
size: -
CDR3: CASTLGERIFLREQYF
DNA: TGTGCCAGCACCCTGGGGGAAAGGATCTTCCTACGTGAGCAGTACTTC

J: TRBJ1-2
V: TRBV28
D: TRBD1
size: -
CDR3: CASSLGQGRGYTF
DNA: TGTGCCAGCAGTTTAGGACAGGGCCGCGGCTACACCTTC

J: TRBJ1-5
V: TRBV2
D: -
size: few
CDR3: CASRRQGIYQPQHF
DNA: TGTGCCAGCAGAAGGCAGGGGATTTATCAGCCCCAGCATTTT

J: TRBJ1-2
V: TRBV7-9
D: -
size: -
CDR3: CASTTRTEHGYTF
DNA: TGTGCCAGCACCACAAGGACAGAGCATGGCTACACCTTC

J: TRBJ2-1
V: TRBV7-3
D: -
size: -
CDR3: CASSRRGGINNEQFF
DNA: TGTGCCAGCAGCCGAAGGGGCGGGATCAACAATGAGCAGTTCTTC

J: TRBJ1-3
V: TRBV15
D: -
size: -
CDR3: CATSRDNGSAGNTIYF
DNA: TGTGCCACCAGCAGAGATAACGGGAGTGCTGGAAACACCATATATTTT

J: TRBJ2-2
V: TRBV10-3
D: -
size: -
CDR3: CAISESRRNPAGELFF
DNA: TGTGCCATCAGTGAGTCGAGGCGGAATCCGGCCGGGGAGCTGTTTTTT

J: TRBJ2-3
V: TRBV5-1
D: TRBD1
size: -
CDR3: CASSIQGDTTDTQYF
DNA: TGCGCCAGCAGCATACAGGGGGATACCACAGATACGCAGTATTTT

J: TRBJ2-7
V: TRBV21-1
D: -
size: -
CDR3: CASSNWAGWIYEQYF
DNA: TGTGCCAGCAGCAACTGGGCAGGTTGGATATACGAGCAGTACTTC

J: TRBJ1-2
V: TRBV27
D: -
size: -
CDR3: CASSFKSNSYGYTF
DNA: TGTGCCAGCAGTTTTAAGTCGAATAGCTATGGCTACACCTTC

J: TRBJ1-5
V: TRBV10-3
D: -
size: -
CDR3: CAISQRPKDSNQPQHF
DNA: TGTGCCATCAGTCAACGACCCAAGGACAGCAATCAGCCCCAGCATTTT

J: TRBJ1-1
V: TRBV18
D: TRBD1
size: -
CDR3: CASSPGYRGATEAFF
DNA: TGTGCCAGCTCACCCGGTTACAGGGGGGCTACTGAAGCTTTCTTT

J: TRBJ1-5
V: TRBV28
D: -
size: -
CDR3: CASSLAGDSNQPQHF
DNA: TGTGCCAGCAGTTTAGCAGGGGATAGCAATCAGCCCCAGCATTTT